This T cell receptor beta chain is from a study of tissue T cells after allogeneic stem cell transplantation (dated by TCRdb to between 2021 and 2024). Regarding the study in general: TCR beta repertoires were profiled across many tissues obtained from research autopsies of patients with and without GVHD, as well as in mouse models of GVHD. On the human side, the study was prospective and observational, with no blinding or randomization. The study at large found these results: In both patients and mice, only a limited portion of the TCR repertoire detected in tissues was captured by blood and spleen T cells. Few T cell clones were found to be shared across patients, but shared repertoire signatures across patients were revealed in a tissue-specific fashion by motif-based clustering. Within patients, how anatomically similar tissues were was a major factor shaping TCR repertoire composition, regardless of disease or transplant status. The patient cohort was small and varied clinically, and sampling depth was recognized as a limitation. Which tissue TCRs were alloreactive or antigen-specific was not determined in the study, and some clones might have been persisting host cells.

The method behind the library was the immunoSEQ multiplex PCR assay. TCRbeta CDR3 sequencing was done by Adaptive Biotechnologies at survey depth, reporting CDR3 sequences, V/J genes, productive frequency and template counts. TCR beta CDR3 regions were amplified from genomic DNA rather than RNA. Concerning the study's data processing: Jensen-Shannon divergence served to quantify pairwise repertoire overlap between tissues, with 0 meaning identical and 1 meaning complete divergence. Based on pairwise JSD values, tissues were grouped by single-linkage agglomerative hierarchical clustering, and the results were shown as dendrograms. GLIPH2 was run on all patient samples with simulation_depth 1000, kmer_min_depth 3 and cdr3_length_cutoff 8, and groups with more than two unique CDR3s were retained. A standardized tissue-overlap score extrapolated Jaccard GLIPH-group overlap across patients to a standard repertoire size of 1000 clones. Associations of diversity with clinical or experimental variables used linear mixed-effect models with tissue fixed effects and individual random effects. Held by TCRdb, this immuneACCESS table contains in-frame sequences only and omits some clones. Under half of the omission traces to an unresolved V gene where checked; the cause of the rest is unknown. The V and J calls and clone size come from that table; D and trimming were worked out from the DNA. The sample table lists approximately 6,200 clones, roughly 47% of them with a count of one. The ten largest account for under 3.5% of the sample.

Per the germline V gene, MSHET is the CDR1 and SYDVDS is the CDR2. Relative to germline, V is 3 bases shorter and J is 1 base shorter, with 2 bases between their ends. Including the terminal cysteine and phenylalanine, the CDR3 comprises 12 residues. Only the CDR3 bases that were read are kept: 33 of them, in frame from base 1. The sample's time point, from its label and the paper: mouse harvest day 7 after allogeneic transplant. Each mouse graft consisted of 10^7 T-cell-depleted bone marrow cells plus 10^6 splenic CD5+ T cells and was given by tail vein injection. To model GVHD in mice, a major MHC-mismatch B6 (H2b) into BALB/c (H2d) model was used, and tissues were profiled at day 7 or 14. On day 7 or 14 post-transplant, mouse tissues and retro-orbital blood were harvested with separate sterile tools for each animal, and livers were flushed before harvest. Before genomic DNA isolation with the DNeasy Blood & Tissue Kit, mouse tissues were minced using razor blades in buffered saline.

Notes on this clone: What antigen it recognizes has not been identified. Gene labels and germline sequences for this entry follow the mouse. Read coverage stops 1 residue before the CDR3 terminus; the germline J gene supplies the remainder.

Sequencing was performed on skin. The rearranged segments are TRBV29 and TRBJ2-3; the D gene lacks a confident call. The TCR comes from a female BALB/c mouse given C57BL/6 T cells with graft-versus-host disease after an allogeneic hematopoietic cell transplant. Here the CDR3 is given as CASSFGAETLYF. Partial CDR3 DNA: TGTGCTAGCAGTTTTGGTGCAGAAACGCTGTAT.